This TCR beta chain came from a study of T cells in Graves' hyperthyroidism and ophthalmopathy (dated by TCRdb to about 2019). The study in broad terms: Peripheral blood was sampled at the time of initial diagnosis, prior to any treatment. A discovery cohort of roughly 100 patients, approximately 45 with Graves' ophthalmopathy and about 58 with stable Graves' hyperthyroidism, was used to find distinguishing TCR V-J signatures. Prospective prediction of ophthalmopathy was tested in an independent validation cohort consisting of 18 hyperthyroidism patients and approximately 16 patients who later progressed to ophthalmopathy. The roughly 91 discovery patients were randomly divided into training and test sets at a 7:3 ratio. In addition, the study compared T-cell repertoires in thyroid tissue and in blood from roughly six Graves' hyperthyroidism patients. After blood sampling, hyperthyroidism patients were treated with methimazole at a starting dose of 30 mg daily, and ophthalmopathy patients were treated with high-dose intravenous methylprednisolone. The paper describes TCR Vbeta CDR3 sequencing of 140 or so peripheral blood samples, made up of roughly 45 ophthalmopathy patients, approximately 73 hyperthyroidism patients and 17 progressor patients.

This clonotype was observed once. The antigen it binds to is not known. A much larger clone sits a single nucleotide away, making a read error possible. Amplification of TCR beta CDR3 regions was carried out from RNA transcripts. A first-round RT-PCR of the TCR CDR3 used the HTBI primer set with the Qiagen OneStep RT-PCR kit. A second multiplex PCR round built the libraries, followed by size selection and purification. The libraries were sequenced on an Illumina HiSeq2000 using paired-end 100 bp reads. The published analysis was carried out like this. SOAPnuke was used to process the raw data, throwing out any read that contained adapters or uncalled bases, had a mean Phred below 15, or lacked an exact constant-primer or identifier match. High-quality paired reads were merged with COPE v1.2.5, and unique nucleotide sequences were defined as clonotypes. MiTCR v1.1 was used to align the clonotypes against IMGT TRBV, TRBD and TRBJ reference segments. The analysis was restricted to V-J combinations with a frequency above 0.0001, which together covered 99.2% of the repertoires. The TCS score was defined as F50 (clonal expansion) divided by E x V (chaos), with BLOSUM62-based TCRdist calculated between CDR3 peptides within each V-J. Welch's t-statistics and random forest reduced 450 to 600 V-J features to 13, which were used in a naive Bayes classifier (R e1071). Thyroid-blood repertoire similarity was quantified with the Morisita-Horn index. In-frame beta chains were kept once TCRdb had trimmed the public reads at Q25 with fastp and called clones with MiXCR. Each entry merges the rows of one CDR3 protein and shows their most common DNA and genes. It is TCRdb's table, rather than the study itself, that gives the V and J calls and clone size. The sample profile shows roughly 710,000 distinct CDR3 sequences; 35% of them were found once. Approximately 31% of the sample belongs to the ten largest clones.

A patient counted as having stable Graves' hyperthyroidism if no progression to ophthalmopathy occurred over 18 months of follow-up. Hyperthyroidism patients were newly diagnosed, had a disease duration of under 2 months, and were aged 18 to 65 years. Patients with uncontrolled infections, other autoimmune diseases, pregnancy or lactation were excluded. Diagnoses were established on the basis of clinical symptoms, serum thyroxine and TRAb, thyroid ultrasound, and orbital computed tomography. PBMCs were separated from under 11 ml of fresh peripheral blood using Ficoll-Paque density gradient centrifugation. Total RNA was extracted using Trizol reagent, and RNA quality was assessed on an Agilent 2100 Bioanalyzer. Study-wide findings and limitations: No statistical method was used to fix the sample size in advance, and group allocation was not hidden from the investigators. Most expanded thyroid clonotypes (frequency above 0.001) were also detected in blood, a finding suggesting that blood repertoires may reflect thyroid immune responses. In validation, the model predicted progression to ophthalmopathy a median of roughly six months before onset, with around 70% sensitivity and just under 75% specificity. A model built on a 13 V-J signature distinguished ophthalmopathy from stable hyperthyroidism, reaching about 88% sensitivity and under 84% specificity in cross-validation and 80%/75% in testing.

Spanning cysteine to phenylalanine, the CDR3 consists of 11 amino acids. This entry keeps only the CDR3 DNA: 33 bases, framed from base 1. A distance of 10 bases separates the germline ends of V and J, which lose 8 bases and 6 bases respectively. The sequenced sample was blood. The source is a woman aged 35 to 49 with Graves' hyperthyroidism. The V and J genes are TRBV12-3 or TRBV12-4 and TRBJ1-1; the D gene remains uncertain. CDR3 region: CASGGISEAFF. The nucleotides read TGTGCCAGCGGTGGGATTTCTGAAGCTTTCTTT.